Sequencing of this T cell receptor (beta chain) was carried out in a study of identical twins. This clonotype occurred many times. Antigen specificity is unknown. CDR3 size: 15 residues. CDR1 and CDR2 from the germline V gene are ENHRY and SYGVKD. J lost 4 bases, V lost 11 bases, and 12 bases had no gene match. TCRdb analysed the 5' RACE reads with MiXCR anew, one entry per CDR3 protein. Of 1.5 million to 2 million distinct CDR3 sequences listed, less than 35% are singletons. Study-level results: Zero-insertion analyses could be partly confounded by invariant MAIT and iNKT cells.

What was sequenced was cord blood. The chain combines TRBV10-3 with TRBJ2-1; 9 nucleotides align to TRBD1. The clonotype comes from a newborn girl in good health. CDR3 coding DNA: TGTGCCGTTGGCTATCCGGGACAGGGTTACAATGAGCAGTTCTTC. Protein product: CAVGYPGQGYNEQFF.